The 23 T cell receptor beta chains below were found in one sample sequenced in a study of blood T cell repertoires in COVID-19. TCRdb's copy holds only in-frame clones and misses some; the assay was immunoSEQ multiplex PCR. The repertoire has approximately 300,000 clones, around 86% of them found once; the top ten carry approximately 4.7%. What was sequenced was PBMCs or T cells enriched from blood (not recorded which). These receptors were collected from a man between 60 and 75 years old who had recovered from COVID-19.

The count of this clone is one. V is TRBV5-1 and J is TRBJ2-1; 12 bases are a match to TRBD2. The germline V gene has CDR1 SGHRS and CDR2 YFSETQ. The CDR3 length is 15 residues. Trimming cost V 5 bases and J 6 bases; bases outside gene matches: 6. CDR3 bases: TGCGCCAGCAGAATTTCGACTAGCGGGAGCAATGAGCAGTTCTTC. This codes for CASRISTSGSNEQFF.

The J gene is TRBJ1-3, the V gene TRBV28; TRBD1 agrees at 8 bases. The CDR3 consists of 15 residues. J gave up 4 bases and V 4 bases, and 6 bases lay outside the gene matches. From germline, CDR1 is MDHEN and CDR2 SYDVKM. CDR3 in amino acids: CASSSPQGAGNTIYF. CDR3 coding DNA: TGTGCCAGCAGTTCTCCCCAGGGGGCGGGAAACACCATATATTTT.

V is TRBV6-5 and J is TRBJ1-5; D remains unclear. CDR1 and CDR2 (germline): MNHEY, SVGAGI. The CDR3 has 11 amino acids. V was shortened by 6 bases and J by 4 bases, with 4 bases between the two germline ends. CDR3 nucleotide sequence: TGTGCCAGCAGACTAAATCAGCCCCAGCATTTT. This encodes CASRLNQPQHF.

The rearrangement joins TRBV7-2 to TRBJ2-4, with TRBD1 matching 8 bases. This CDR3 has 16 amino acids. The ends lost 3 bases at V and 3 bases at J; junction bases unmatched: 7. Germline CDR1 is SGHTA and CDR2 is FQGNSA. The CDR3 region has the DNA TGTGCCAGCAGCTTTGGACAGGGCTTTAACAAAAACATTCAGTACTTC. Its translation: CASSFGQGFNKNIQYF.

A few counts support this clone. CDR3: CASSETGLAGGEQFF. The CDR3 DNA sequence: TGTGCCAGCAGTGAAACAGGACTAGCGGGAGGTGAGCAGTTCTTC. The rearrangement uses TRBV25-1 and TRBJ2-1; 14 bases agree with TRBD2. In germline, CDR1 is MGHDK, CDR2 SYGVNS. With 2 bases clipped from V and 9 bases from J, the junction kept 3 bases outside the gene matches. The length of the CDR3 is 15 residues.

V is TRBV12-3 or TRBV12-4 and J is TRBJ1-2; 7 nucleotides line up with TRBD1. After removal of 6 bases from V and 7 bases from J, the junction contained 8 bases not matched to a gene. CDR3 length: 13 residues. In nucleotides, the CDR3 is TGTGCCAGCAGCCCCCGACAGGGCGGTGGCTACACCTTC. Encoded protein: CASSPRQGGGYTF.

This rearrangement joins TRBV6-2 or TRBV6-3 to TRBJ2-7; 7 bases are a match to TRBD1. Germline CDR1 MNHEY, CDR2 SVGEGT. V was clipped by 6 bases and J by 3 bases; unmatched bases: 8. This CDR3 has 14 amino acids. As DNA, the CDR3 is TGTGCCAGCAGCGAGGGGGCAGTCCACTACGAGCAGTACTTC. Encoded protein: CASSEGAVHYEQYF.

V usage is TRBV12-3 or TRBV12-4 and J usage is TRBJ1-2, with 8 bases that match TRBD1. The CDR3 totals 12 residues. Trimming at V came to 8 bases and at J to 7 bases, leaving 6 bases not matched to a gene. The CDR3 protein is CASSTGVGGYTF. The CDR3 nucleotides read TGTGCCAGCTCGACAGGGGTAGGTGGCTACACCTTC.

This chain connects TRBV10-3 to TRBJ2-5, with a tentative D call TRBD1 (5 bases). This CDR3 is 14 amino acids long. The germline V gene encodes CDR1 ENHRY and CDR2 SYGVKD. Deletions cut 4 bases from V and 5 bases from J, with 14 bases between. The CDR3 sequence: CAISGNQGGETQYF. The CDR3 coding sequence is TGTGCCATCAGTGGAAATCAGGGTGGGGAGACCCAGTACTTC.

The V and J genes are TRBV3-1 (or the pseudogene TRBV3-2) and TRBJ2-7, with TRBD1 matching 8 bases. Germline-derived CDR1 and CDR2 are LGHDT and YNNKEL (reference sequence). The CDR3 totals 17 residues. V shed 8 bases, J shed 5 bases, and the junction held 20 bases outside the gene matches. CDR3 nucleotide sequence: TGTGCCAGCCAGATGACTATCGTTGGCAGGGGGCGAGACGAGCAGTACTTC. Its protein product is CASQMTIVGRGRDEQYF.

This chain uses TRBV28 with TRBJ2-7; the D gene is possibly TRBD1 (6 bases). The CDR3 runs to 12 residues. The germline CDR1 and CDR2 sequences are MDHEN and SYDVKM. Trimming pared 8 bases from V and 0 bases from J, leaving 8 bases between. Here the CDR3 reads CASRDNSYEQYF. CDR3 sequence (DNA): TGTGCCAGCCGGGACAACTCCTACGAGCAGTACTTC.

V and J are TRBV3-1 (or the pseudogene TRBV3-2) and TRBJ2-1, with 8 bases lining up with TRBD2. Germline V gene lookup returns CDR1 LGHDT and CDR2 YNNKEL (reference sequence). The ends lost 5 bases at V and 3 bases at J; junction bases unmatched: 9. This CDR3 region has 16 residues. The CDR3 region is CASSKGLDRDYNEQFF. The DNA of the CDR3 is TGTGCCAGCAGCAAGGGACTAGATAGGGACTACAATGAGCAGTTCTTC.

This chain's CDR3 is CASSHRTGTPNGYTF. CDR3 DNA: TGTGCCAGCAGCCATCGGACAGGGACGCCGAATGGCTACACCTTC. This chain connects TRBV13 to TRBJ1-2; 8 bases line up with TRBD1. Trimming at V came to 5 bases and at J to 6 bases, leaving 11 bases not matched to a gene. Per the germline V gene, CDR1 is PRHDT and CDR2 is FYEKMQ (reference sequence). The CDR3 contains 15 residues.

The genes are TRBV3-1 (or the pseudogene TRBV3-2) and TRBJ2-3; 11 nucleotides match TRBD2. V shed 3 bases, J shed 3 bases, and the junction held 2 bases outside the gene matches. The CDR3 has 15 residues. Per the germline V gene, CDR1 is LGHDT and CDR2 is YNNKEL (reference sequence). The CDR3 reads CASSQTSGKTDTQYF. The DNA of the CDR3 is TGTGCCAGCAGCCAGACTAGCGGGAAAACAGATACGCAGTATTTT.

This clone was detected only a few times. The rearrangement joins TRBV28 to TRBJ1-2; D possibly corresponds to TRBD1 (5 bases). The V end lost 6 bases, the J end lost 8 bases, and 13 bases lay between the germline ends. Germline V gene sequence: CDR1 MDHEN, CDR2 SYDVKM. The CDR3 runs 12 residues. The CDR3 reads CASSRAQRGYTF. The CDR3 DNA is TGTGCCAGCAGCAGGGCCCAACGGGGCTACACCTTC.

The rearrangement joins TRBV7-3 to TRBJ2-1, with D tentatively TRBD2 (5 bases). This CDR3 contains 16 residues. V lost 5 bases to trimming and J lost 3 bases, with 17 bases between them. Germline V gene data show CDR1 as SGHTA and CDR2 as FQGTGA. CDR3 in amino acids: CASSPGRDTDYNEQFF. DNA for the CDR3: TGTGCCAGCAGCCCAGGACGGGATACAGACTACAATGAGCAGTTCTTC.

The rearrangement joins TRBV5-4 to TRBJ2-2; 7 positions agree with TRBD2. CDR3 length: 18 amino acids. The germline V gene has CDR1 SGHNT and CDR2 YYREEE (reference sequence). Trimming at V came to 2 bases and at J to 5 bases, leaving 15 bases not matched to a gene. This chain's CDR3 is CASSFPLAGSPGTGELFF. The CDR3 coding sequence is TGTGCCAGCAGCTTCCCCTTAGCGGGCTCGCCGGGAACCGGGGAGCTGTTTTTT.

This clone was observed once. V is TRBV28 and J is TRBJ2-7; possible D gene TRBD1, 6 bases. The CDR3 spans 15 residues. The ends were cut back, 5 bases at V and 1 base at J, with 15 bases in the middle. Germline V gene sequence: CDR1 MDHEN, CDR2 SYDVKM. DNA of the CDR3: TGTGCCAGCAGTCAGAGGGCAGGGGCTTCCTACGAGCAGTACTTC. Its protein is CASSQRAGASYEQYF.

The chain uses TRBV7-9 and TRBJ2-6; no definite D call. CDR1 and CDR2 (germline): SEHNR, FQNEAQ (reference sequence). The CDR3 is 15 residues long. The germline V and J ends were trimmed by 5 bases and 0 bases, with 8 bases remaining between them. In nucleotides, the CDR3 is TGTGCCAGCAGCATAGGAGTCTCTGGGGCCAACGTCCTGACTTTC. Translation: CASSIGVSGANVLTF.

J is TRBJ1-6 and V is TRBV5-1, with D possibly being TRBD1 (5 bases). V gave up 4 bases and J gave up 6 bases, with 14 bases separating them. This CDR3 spans 15 amino acids. In germline, CDR1 is SGHRS, CDR2 YFSETQ. CDR3 DNA: TGCGCCAGCAGCCGGGAGGGCAGGGCTAATTCACCCCTCCACTTT. Protein product: CASSREGRANSPLHF.

This clone is a singleton in its sample. CDR3 sequence: CASSSLPGGQTYNSPLHF. In DNA form, the CDR3 reads TGTGCCAGCAGCTCCTTACCCGGAGGACAGACCTATAATTCACCCCTCCACTTT. The chain couples TRBV7-9 to TRBJ1-6; TRBD1 is a possible D gene (6 bases). V shed 4 bases and J shed 2 bases, with 18 bases lying between them. The CDR3 is 18 residues long. The germline V gene encodes CDR1 SEHNR and CDR2 FQNEAQ (reference sequence).

This chain connects TRBV10-1 to TRBJ2-1, with 9 bases aligning to TRBD2. The CDR3 contains 15 residues. The germline V gene encodes CDR1 WNHNN and CDR2 SYGVQD (reference sequence). J was trimmed by 1 base and V by 6 bases; bases with no gene match: 4. CDR3 protein: CASSYSGGSYNEQFF. CDR3 bases: TGCGCCAGCAGCTATAGCGGGGGTTCCTACAATGAGCAGTTCTTC.

The V and J genes are TRBV18 and TRBJ1-4; a possible D gene is TRBD1 (5 bases). With 0 bases removed from V and 4 bases from J, the gap between germline ends came to 9 bases. This CDR3 has 15 amino acids. Germline lookup yields CDR1 KGHSH and CDR2 LQKENI. CDR3: CASSPPSQGNEKLFF. The CDR3 DNA reads as TGTGCCAGCTCACCACCGTCCCAGGGTAATGAAAAACTGTTTTTT.